The rows below give T cell receptor beta chains drawn from one sample of a study of cytomegalovirus exposure and HLA in healthy donors. Profiling relied on immunoSEQ multiplex PCR, and the TCRdb table lists in-frame clones only, not all of them. The listing records about 88,000 clones. Sequencing was performed on PBMCs. These TCRs come from a girl between 10 and 17 years old in good health and CMV-seropositive. CDR3s leave out the opening cysteine and the closing phenylalanine or tryptophan.

v_call	cdr3_aa
TRBV2	ASSLRRDRAF
TRBV4-3	ASSQDSQGAVGEQF
TRBV29-1	SAPGGLGGYT
TRBV7-2	ASSPRLEYNEQF
TRBV7-9	ASSSSGGELF
TRBV5-6	ASRPTGGDGYT
TRBV19	ASSIDALQERWGNQPQH
TRBV5-6	ASSFADGGYGYT
TRBV4-1	ASSQDRQAHSPLH
TRBV5-6	ASSLRRETNQPQH
TRBV19	ASSINSFTEAF
TRBV7-9	ASSLGDRNGYT
TRBV5-4	ASSRDREAF
TRBV29-1	SVTGTGDSGANVLT
TRBV9	ASSVASGSGSEAF
TRBV4-1	ASSQEEGGNLGAF
TRBV5-1	ASSSPPDSYGYT
TRBV15	ATSREQGIFGYT
TRBV2	ASSGGLAGLGETQY
TRBV30	AWRDTGEPLH
TRBV6-1	ASTQDRGLGDKQY
TRBV5-1	ASCIGKSTDTQY
TRBV28	ASSSEGQGAPYGYT
TRBV4-1	ASGGGANVLT
TRBV27	ASSLTGVGYEQY
TRBV9	ASSAKTGGEGYGYT
TRBV7-2	ASSRVGGSTKQY
TRBV6-6	ASRDRGRDTEAF
TRBV6-6	ASSNRHNEQF
TRBV29-1	SVADSPDEKLF
TRBV28	ASSLPPGGSGANVLT
TRBV4-2	ASSQEQGPLSNEQF
TRBV2	ASSESGDRGQPQH
TRBV30	AWSVGTSGGEQF
TRBV7-9	ASSLAHYQPQH
TRBV4-2	ASSQSGLAVQGFYEQY
TRBV19	ASSDSPSVDEQF
TRBV7-3	ASRFDRGREETQY
TRBV7-9	ASSLFALRQGRLNTEAF
TRBV30	AWSADTDEQF
TRBV6-6	ASRFGDTEAF
TRBV7-9	ASSAPGLGTSTDTQY
TRBV9	ASTGGTGSVLNTIY
TRBV5-1	ASSLAETSGNNEQF
TRBV27	ASGDRGSYNEQF
TRBV7-2	ASSPDPRDRYTGELF
TRBV4-2	ASSQVKELADTQY
TRBV18	ASSLSGDYGYT
TRBV27	ASSLNRSAGRGNQPQH
TRBV5-1	ASSGGGDQETQY
TRBV4-3	ASSQDSSGGQYEQY
TRBV30	AWGTGVAF
TRBV6-1	ASSHTGVGQPQH
TRBV5-5	ASSSWVRGNTEAF
TRBV6-5	ASSYLLVGSHNEQF
TRBV5-1	ASSPTSYNEQF
TRBV11-3	ASSPRGFNQPQH
TRBV9	ASSVGQPNSPLH
TRBV19	ASSMNTARNSPLH
TRBV11-3	ASSLGAAGRYPGNTIY